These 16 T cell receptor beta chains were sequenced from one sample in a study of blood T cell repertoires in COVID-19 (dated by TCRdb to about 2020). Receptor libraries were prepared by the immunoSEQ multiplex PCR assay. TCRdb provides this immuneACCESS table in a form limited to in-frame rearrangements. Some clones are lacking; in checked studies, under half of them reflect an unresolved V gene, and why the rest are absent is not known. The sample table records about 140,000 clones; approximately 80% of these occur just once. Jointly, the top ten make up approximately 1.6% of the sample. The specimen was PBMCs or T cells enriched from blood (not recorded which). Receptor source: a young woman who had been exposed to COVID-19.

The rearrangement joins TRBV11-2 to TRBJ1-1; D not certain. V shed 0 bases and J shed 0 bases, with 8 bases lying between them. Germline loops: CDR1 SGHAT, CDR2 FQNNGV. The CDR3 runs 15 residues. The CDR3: CASSLDPVMNTEAFF. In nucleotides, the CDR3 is TGTGCCAGCAGCTTAGATCCGGTGATGAACACTGAAGCTTTCTTT.

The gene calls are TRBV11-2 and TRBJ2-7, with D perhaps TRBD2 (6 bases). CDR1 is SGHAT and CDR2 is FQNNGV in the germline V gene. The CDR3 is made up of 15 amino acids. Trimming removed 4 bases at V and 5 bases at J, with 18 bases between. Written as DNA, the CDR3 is TGTGCCAGCAGCTGGGCGGGATTGCCCCCCCACGAGCAGTACTTC. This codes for CASSWAGLPPHEQYF.

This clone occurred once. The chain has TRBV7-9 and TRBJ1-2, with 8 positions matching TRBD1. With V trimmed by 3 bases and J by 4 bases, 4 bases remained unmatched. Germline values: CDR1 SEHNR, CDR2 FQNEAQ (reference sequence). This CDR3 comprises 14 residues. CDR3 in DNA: TGTGCCAGCAGCTTGACAGGGGCGAGCTATGGCTACACCTTC. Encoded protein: CASSLTGASYGYTF. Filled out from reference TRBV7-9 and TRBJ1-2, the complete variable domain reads DTGVSQNPRHKITKRGQNVTFRCDPISEHNRLYWYRQTLGQGPEFLTYFQNEAQLEKSRLLSDRFSAERPKGSFSTLEIQRTEQGDSAMYLCASSLTGASYGYTFGSGTRLTVV.

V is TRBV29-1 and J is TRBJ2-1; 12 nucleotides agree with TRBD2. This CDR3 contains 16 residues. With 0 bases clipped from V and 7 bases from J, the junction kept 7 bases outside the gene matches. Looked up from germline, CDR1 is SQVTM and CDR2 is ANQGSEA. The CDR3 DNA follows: TGCAGCGTTGAAGAAATGACTAGCGGGAGTCGGAATGAGCAGTTCTTC. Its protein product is CSVEEMTSGSRNEQFF.

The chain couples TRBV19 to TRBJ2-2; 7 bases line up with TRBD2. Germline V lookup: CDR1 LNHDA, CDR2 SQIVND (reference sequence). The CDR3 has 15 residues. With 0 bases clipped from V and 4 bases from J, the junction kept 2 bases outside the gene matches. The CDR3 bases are TGTGCCAGTAGTATAGAAGGGAGGGGCACCGGGGAGCTGTTTTTT. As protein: CASSIEGRGTGELFF.

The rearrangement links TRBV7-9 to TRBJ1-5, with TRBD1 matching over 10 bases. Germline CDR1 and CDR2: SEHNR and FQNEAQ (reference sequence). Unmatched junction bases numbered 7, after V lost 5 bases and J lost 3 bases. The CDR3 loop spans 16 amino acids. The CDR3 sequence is CASSQSTGGINQPQHF. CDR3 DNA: TGTGCCAGCAGCCAATCGACAGGGGGCATCAATCAGCCCCAGCATTTT.

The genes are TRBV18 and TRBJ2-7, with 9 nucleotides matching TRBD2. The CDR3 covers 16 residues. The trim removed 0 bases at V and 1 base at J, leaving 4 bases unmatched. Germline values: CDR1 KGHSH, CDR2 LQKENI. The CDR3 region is CASSPPAGGYSYEQYF. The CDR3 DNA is TGTGCCAGCTCACCACCAGCGGGAGGTTATTCCTACGAGCAGTACTTC.

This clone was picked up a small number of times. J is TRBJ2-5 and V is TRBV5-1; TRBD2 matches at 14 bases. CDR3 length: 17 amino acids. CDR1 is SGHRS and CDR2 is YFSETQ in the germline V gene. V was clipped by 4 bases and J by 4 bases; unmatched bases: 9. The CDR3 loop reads CASSKTSGRAAGETQYF. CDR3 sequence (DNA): TGCGCCAGCAGCAAGACTAGCGGGAGGGCCGCGGGAGAGACCCAGTACTTC.

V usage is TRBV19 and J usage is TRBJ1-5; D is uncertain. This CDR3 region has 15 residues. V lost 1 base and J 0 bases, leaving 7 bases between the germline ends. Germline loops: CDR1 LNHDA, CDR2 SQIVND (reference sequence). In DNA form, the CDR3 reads TGTGCCAGTAGTATAGGATACAGTAGCAATCAGCCCCAGCATTTT. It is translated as CASSIGYSSNQPQHF.

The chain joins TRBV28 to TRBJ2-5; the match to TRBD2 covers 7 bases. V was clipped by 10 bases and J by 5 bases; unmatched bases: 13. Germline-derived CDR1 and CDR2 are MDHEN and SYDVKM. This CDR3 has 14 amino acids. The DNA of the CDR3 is TGTGCCACGGCGGGGGAGCATGGTGGGGAGACCCAGTACTTC. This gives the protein CATAGEHGGETQYF. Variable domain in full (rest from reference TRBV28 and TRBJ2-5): DVKVTQSSRYLVKRTGEKVFLECVQDMDHENMFWYRQDPGLGLRLIYFSYDVKMKEKGDIPEGYSVSREKKERFSLILESASTNQTSMYLCATAGEHGGETQYFGPGTRLLVL.

CDR3 nucleotide sequence: TGTGCCAGCAGCCAGGGCAGGCAAGCTTTCTTT. It is translated as CASSQGRQAFF. The chain has TRBV3-1 (or the pseudogene TRBV3-2) and TRBJ1-1; the D is unclear. Germline CDR1 LGHDT, CDR2 YNNKEL (reference sequence). V lost 3 bases and J 9 bases, leaving 8 bases between the germline ends. The CDR3 length is 11 residues.

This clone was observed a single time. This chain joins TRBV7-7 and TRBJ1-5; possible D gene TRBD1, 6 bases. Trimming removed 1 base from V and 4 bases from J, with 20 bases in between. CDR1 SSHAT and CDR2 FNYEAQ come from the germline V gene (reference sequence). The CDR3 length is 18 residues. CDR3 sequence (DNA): TGTGCCAGCAGCTTAGTTGCACCTAGACAGGAACTTAATCAGCCCCAGCATTTT. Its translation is CASSLVAPRQELNQPQHF.

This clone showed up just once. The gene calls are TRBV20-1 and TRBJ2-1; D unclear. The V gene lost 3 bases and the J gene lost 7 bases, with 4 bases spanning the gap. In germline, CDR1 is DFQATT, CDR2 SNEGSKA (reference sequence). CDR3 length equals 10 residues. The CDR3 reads CSASANEQFF. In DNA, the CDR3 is TGCAGTGCTAGCGCGAATGAGCAGTTCTTC.

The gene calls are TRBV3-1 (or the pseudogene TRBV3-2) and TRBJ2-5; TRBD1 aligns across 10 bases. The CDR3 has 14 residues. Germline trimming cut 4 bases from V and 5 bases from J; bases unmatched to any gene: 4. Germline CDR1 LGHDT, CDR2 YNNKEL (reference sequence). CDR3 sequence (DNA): TGTGCCAGCAGCCCAAGACAGGGGGCGGAGACCCAGTACTTC. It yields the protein CASSPRQGAETQYF.

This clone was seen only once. The CDR3 DNA reads TGTGCCAGTAGTACACACAGGGGGCGCGACACTGAAGCTTTCTTT. Translated, it gives CASSTHRGRDTEAFF. V and J are TRBV19 and TRBJ1-1; 9 nucleotides align to TRBD1. V shed 4 bases, J shed 3 bases, and the junction held 6 bases outside the gene matches. The germline CDR1 and CDR2 sequences are LNHDA and SQIVND (reference sequence). The CDR3 runs 15 residues.

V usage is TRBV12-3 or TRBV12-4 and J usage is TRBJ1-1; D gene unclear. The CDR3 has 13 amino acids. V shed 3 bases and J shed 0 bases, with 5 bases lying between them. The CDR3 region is CASSFSLNTEAFF. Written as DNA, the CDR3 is TGTGCCAGCAGTTTCTCTTTGAACACTGAAGCTTTCTTT.